This T cell receptor beta chain derives from a study of radiotherapy plus CTLA-4 blockade in lung cancer. Across the whole study: Objective response was observed in 18% of patients, and disease control in just over 30%.

The protocol was immunoSEQ multiplex PCR, while the TCRdb copy is restricted to in-frame clones and leaves out a portion. The repertoire includes tens of thousands of clones, 60% to 85% of them detected once, and approximately 4% sits in the top ten. Notes on the study in general: Radiotherapy with ipilimumab was followed by blood expansion of tumor-derived clones.

V gave up 5 bases and J gave up 7 bases; unmatched junction bases: 14. Germline lookup yields CDR1 LNHDA and CDR2 SQIVND (reference sequence). The CDR3 is made up of 15 amino acids. Comments on this clone: The target antigen is unknown.

The material sequenced was peripheral blood, taken from a patient treated with radiotherapy plus ipilimumab. The chain carries TRBV19 and TRBJ2-7, with 7 bases fitting TRBD1. The TCR was taken from a human donor with non-small cell lung cancer who had a partial response to radiotherapy plus ipilimumab. Some clones in this sample may be carry-over from other donors' samples. The CDR3, as DNA: TGTGCCAGTAGTTCACAGGGGCAACTACCCGGGGAGCAGTACTTC. Encoded protein: CASSSQGQLPGEQYF.